A selection of T cell receptor beta chains follows, all from one sample in a study of graft-versus-host responses after intestinal transplantation. Profiled with immunoSEQ multiplex PCR; TCRdb holds only in-frame clones, not every one. The profile shows tens of thousands of clones, 91% of them singletons. The antigens for these receptors are not known. This material consisted of unstimulated CD8+ T cells sorted from spleen or lymph node cells, taken before intestinal transplant. The origin of the receptors is a human donor who received an intestinal transplant. Both conserved end residues are part of each CDR3.

j_gene,v_gene,CDR3aa
TRBJ2-7,TRBV27,CASSFNRDRAYEQYF
TRBJ2-3,TRBV4-1,CASSQVASGGTDTQYF
TRBJ1-2,TRBV7-8,CASSPSRGGLGRTRGGYTF
TRBJ2-7,TRBV19,CASSIGSGPYEQYF
TRBJ2-7,TRBV6-5,CASIRGNSYEQYF
TRBJ2-7,TRBV27,CASSWAASYEQYF
TRBJ2-7,TRBV6-1,CASSEGTGWIDEQYF
TRBJ2-7,TRBV2,CASSTSGQGDKYEQYF
TRBJ2-1,TRBV15,CATSRDKTRNEQFF
TRBJ2-1,TRBV4-1,CASSQGGVEQFF
TRBJ2-1,TRBV15,CATSSGLDYNEQFF
TRBJ2-3,TRBV19,CASSIGTPGGEPPTDTQYF
TRBJ2-2,TRBV4-1,CASSLGANTGELFF
TRBJ2-1,TRBV9,CASTDLDSGEQFF
TRBJ2-7,TRBV11-2,CASSFGTGLYEQYF
TRBJ1-2,TRBV6-6,CASSYSGTVYGYTF
TRBJ2-7,TRBV5-5,CASSIETSGFYYEQYF
TRBJ1-2,TRBV29-1,CSVPPGGGNYGYTF
TRBJ1-6,TRBV9,CASSVASGSLSPLHF
TRBJ2-1,TRBV28,CASSLDQWTSAYNEQFF
TRBJ2-7,TRBV19,CASSPGTGGMYEQYF
TRBJ1-6,TRBV11-2,CASSLGAAAPPLHF
TRBJ1-3,TRBV9,CASSVAPGTAGNTIYF
TRBJ2-1,TRBV11-2,CASSFEQGDNEQFF
TRBJ2-3,TRBV6-1,CASSELNRETDTQYF
TRBJ2-7,TRBV6-1,CASSGGGSYEQYF
TRBJ1-4,TRBV5-6,CASSPTGANEKLFF
TRBJ1-2,TRBV5-1,CASSLRHPDGNGYTF
TRBJ2-5,TRBV7-8,CASSLAGYRGSSKETQYF
TRBJ1-1,TRBV30,CQGQMNTEAFF
TRBJ1-1,TRBV7-6,CASSLAANTEAFF
TRBJ2-5,TRBV7-2,CASSFGLAGQETQYF
TRBJ2-7,TRBV7-8,CASSLTGEQYF
TRBJ2-3,TRBV29-1,CSVEGSVSTDTQYF
TRBJ1-4,TRBV7-9,CASSLVGVEEKLFF
TRBJ1-5,TRBV15,CATSRRQEINQPQHF
TRBJ2-7,TRBV4-3,CASSQVREYEQYF
TRBJ1-1,TRBV30,CALNRGRTEAFF
TRBJ2-7,TRBV9,CASSVATEYEQYF
TRBJ2-5,TRBV27,CASSLFLWTVRIQDKETQYF
TRBJ1-2,TRBV4-3,CASSQDMGALGYTF
TRBJ1-4,TRBV5-1,CASRGWAQGGEKLFF